This T cell receptor (beta chain) was retrieved from a study of cytomegalovirus exposure and HLA in healthy donors. Overall study results and limits: Cytomegalovirus status was reportedly diagnosed by the classifier with high specificity and sensitivity.

This clone was seen a few times. Its antigen is still unknown. V lost 4 bases, J lost 3 bases, and 6 bases stayed unmatched. Germline V CDR1 and CDR2: SGHTS, YDEGEE. The CDR3 is 15 residues long. The primer mix had 60 Vbeta and 13 Jbeta primers. The protocol was immunoSEQ multiplex PCR, while the TCRdb copy is restricted to in-frame clones and leaves out a portion. The sample lists around 110,000 clones; roughly 9.9% were seen once. This sequence originates from a man between 25 and 39 years old in good health and CMV-seronegative. This chain links TRBV5-8 with TRBJ1-2; 10 bases map to TRBD1. Input material: PBMCs. Here the CDR3 DNA reads TGTGCCAGCAGCCCGGGACAGGGGTTTTACTATGGCTACACCTTC. It encodes CASSPGQGFYYGYTF.